The present TCR beta chain was sequenced within a study of human T cells and chemical hapten exposure. Study background: Patch tests put 0.01% DPC on the upper back, and the results were checked at 6 days. Regarding the study as a whole: Correlating positively with patch test score were the PT1 expanded TCR counts. In comparison with controls, expanded TCRs gave rise to a significantly larger number of large CDR3 similarity clusters.

This clonotype was observed at least ten times. Its antigen remains unidentified. Each cDNA molecule in the library carried unique molecular identifiers. TCRdb redid the calling of the RACE reads with MiXCR, one entry per CDR3 protein. The data contain 95,000 to 130,000 distinct CDR3 sequences, about 12% of them singletons. The CDR3 is 12 amino acids. Germline V gene data show CDR1 as MDHEN and CDR2 as SYDVKM. Trimming took off 5 bases at V and 4 bases at J, with 8 bases between the two ends. Time point denoted: patch test 1, 2 weeks after DPC sensitization. The treatment: therapeutic diphenylcyclopropenone sensitization with weekly scalp DPC.

Specimen: whole blood, collected in connection with sensitization to the hapten diphenylcyclopropenone (DPC). The chain links TRBV28 to TRBJ1-2; unclear D gene. The TCR originated in a woman between 45 and 65 years old with alopecia areata. Some clones in this sample may be carry-over from other donors' samples. The CDR3 DNA reads TGTGCCAGCAGTCCGAGCGGCTATGGCTACACCTTC. Amino acid sequence: CASSPSGYGYTF.